What follows is one TCR beta chain and its context. What it binds is unknown. This sample is part of a study of post-analysis software for immune sequencing data. The overall study: Patients had relapsing-remitting, secondary progressive or progressive-relapsing multiple sclerosis; some lacked subtype. General study results and limits: Significantly decreased normalized Chao1 diversity was recorded for multiple sclerosis patients relative to controls. Four or five TRBV segments were more frequent in patients than controls; TRBV5-6, TRBV5-1 and TRBV20-1 belonged to this group. Samples made in the same batch grouped tightly together by F measure.

This CDR3 spans 14 amino acids. The V gene lost 5 bases and the J gene lost 7 bases, with 18 bases spanning the gap. Per germline, CDR1 DFQATT and CDR2 SNEGSKA (reference sequence). Libraries were made from TCR beta cDNA, and they carried unique molecular identifiers. Via MiXCR, TCRdb re-called the PCR reads, giving one row per CDR3 protein. This table has approximately 690,000 distinct CDR3 sequences, 55% to 60% appearing once. Input material: blood. The TCR originated in a girl aged 2 to 10 with multiple sclerosis. This chain connects TRBV20-1 to TRBJ2-1; possibly TRBD2 for D (5 bases). The DNA for the CDR3 is TGCAGTGCTTGGGCCTCCTCTTGGAGGAATGAGCAGTTCTTC. Translation gives CSAWASSWRNEQFF.